Listed below are T cell receptor beta chains from one sample, sequenced in a study of lymphopenia after photon versus proton radiotherapy. Libraries were prepared by immunoSEQ multiplex PCR; TCRdb keeps only in-frame clonotypes and omits some of them. The table has roughly 30,000 clones, 81% seen once. The sample here was peripheral blood, taken from a patient treated with photon-based radiotherapy. These receptors were collected from a man aged 45 to 65 with gastric cancer. Each CDR3 is given with its conserved first and last residue. The D gene is left open where the match is weak. Size tells how often a clone was seen (once, few, many) or the class of an expanded clone, and some rows leave it out.

V,J,size,D,CDR3,DNA
TRBV18,TRBJ1-2,.,.,CASSREGRSGYTF,TGTGCCAGCTCAAGAGAGGGGAGGAGTGGCTACACCTTC
TRBV6-1,TRBJ2-1,.,.,CASSERASYNEQFF,TGTGCCAGCAGTGAAAGGGCATCCTACAATGAGCAGTTCTTC
TRBV11-2,TRBJ1-1,.,.,CASSFRVTEAFF,TGTGCCAGCAGCTTCAGAGTCACTGAAGCTTTCTTT
TRBV10-3,TRBJ2-2,.,TRBD1,CAISGVDRGRGELFF,TGTGCCATCAGTGGGGTGGACAGGGGGCGAGGGGAGCTGTTTTTT
TRBV6-5,TRBJ1-2,.,.,CASSPEGTLGYTF,TGTGCCAGCAGCCCGGAGGGGACCCTTGGCTACACCTTC
TRBV10-3,TRBJ1-2,many,.,CAISESRWGDGYGYTF,TGTGCCATCAGTGAGTCGAGGTGGGGAGACGGCTATGGCTACACCTTC
TRBV10-2,TRBJ2-3,.,TRBD1,CASSADQTGGYTDTQYF,TGCGCCAGCAGTGCCGATCAGACAGGGGGTTACACAGATACGCAGTATTTT
TRBV9,TRBJ2-3,.,TRBD1,CASSVAETGFNTQYF,TGTGCCAGCAGCGTAGCGGAGACAGGGTTTAATACGCAGTATTTT
TRBV2,TRBJ1-5,.,TRBD1,CASRDRLNQPQHF,TGTGCCAGTCGGGACAGATTGAACCAGCCCCAGCATTTT
TRBV9,TRBJ2-7,.,.,CASSARSGEAYEQYF,TGTGCCAGCAGTGCTAGGTCGGGGGAGGCCTACGAGCAGTACTTC
TRBV30,TRBJ2-7,.,TRBD1,CACDRAYEQYF,TGTGCCTGCGACAGGGCCTACGAGCAGTACTTC
TRBV6-4,TRBJ1-5,few,TRBD1,CASSSDRAGNQPQHF,TGTGCCAGCAGTTCCGACAGGGCGGGCAATCAGCCCCAGCATTTT
TRBV4-1,TRBJ1-5,few,.,CASSQDRQYNQPQHF,TGCGCCAGCAGCCAAGATCGACAGTACAATCAGCCCCAGCATTTT
TRBV6-5,TRBJ2-2,once,TRBD1,CASRLRDRGPGELFF,TGTGCCAGCAGGCTCCGGGACAGGGGGCCCGGGGAGCTGTTTTTT
TRBV5-1,TRBJ2-2,.,.,CASSLAVAGELFF,TGCGCCAGCAGCCTGGCCGTCGCCGGGGAGCTGTTTTTT
TRBV4-1,TRBJ1-1,.,.,CASSQVGPGRDTEAFF,TGCGCCAGCAGCCAAGTGGGCCCAGGTAGGGACACTGAAGCTTTCTTT
TRBV10-3,TRBJ2-1,.,TRBD1,CAINRDRGNEQFF,TGTGCCATCAATCGGGACAGGGGAAATGAGCAGTTCTTC
TRBV28,TRBJ2-3,.,TRBD2,CASSLTSGVRTQYF,TGTGCCAGCAGTTTAACTAGCGGGGTTCGCACGCAGTATTTT
TRBV5-1,TRBJ1-3,few,TRBD1,CASSLSGQGSGNTIYF,TGCGCCAGCAGCTTGTCGGGACAGGGATCTGGAAACACCATATATTTT
TRBV7-6,TRBJ2-7,.,.,CASSPGGDTGEHF,TGTGCCAGCAGCCCTGGAGGGGATACAGGGGAGCACTTC
TRBV10-1,TRBJ2-2,medium-sized,TRBD1,CASSDLDRVGAGELFF,TGCGCCAGCAGTGACCTTGACAGGGTCGGAGCCGGGGAGCTGTTTTTT
TRBV7-2,TRBJ2-1,.,TRBD2,CAKSPRRTAGGQQFF,TGTGCCAAAAGCCCACGCAGGACAGCGGGGGGACAGCAGTTCTTC
TRBV20-1,TRBJ2-5,once,.,CSAIRVETQYF,TGCAGTGCTATCCGGGTGGAGACCCAGTACTTC
TRBV19,TRBJ2-1,.,.,CASSSRGGSYNEQFF,TGTGCCAGTAGTAGCAGAGGGGGCTCCTACAATGAGCAGTTCTTC
TRBV10-3,TRBJ2-3,.,.,CAISGARLDTQYF,TGTGCCATCAGTGGGGCCAGGTTAGATACGCAGTATTTT
TRBV5-8,TRBJ2-1,.,.,CASSFFRGASYNEQFF,TGTGCCAGCAGCTTTTTTCGCGGGGCGTCCTACAATGAGCAGTTCTTC
TRBV7-2,TRBJ2-7,.,TRBD2,CASSPRSSSGGAQVYEQYF,TGTGCCAGCAGCCCGCGCTCTTCTAGCGGGGGGGCCCAGGTTTACGAGCAGTACTTC
TRBV9,TRBJ1-4,.,.,CASSVGAELGNEKLFF,TGTGCCAGCAGCGTAGGGGCCGAGCTAGGTAATGAAAAACTGTTTTTT
TRBV4-2,TRBJ2-5,.,.,CASSQGRGRETQYF,TGTGCCAGCAGCCAAGGGCGAGGGCGGGAGACCCAGTACTTC
TRBV7-9,TRBJ2-5,.,TRBD2,CASSLPGLAGPRTQYF,TGTGCCAGCAGCTTACCCGGACTAGCGGGTCCTCGGACCCAGTACTTC
TRBV15,TRBJ2-7,once,TRBD1,CATSRAGTGIYEQYF,TGTGCCACCAGCAGAGCCGGGACAGGGATCTACGAGCAGTACTTC